The 4 T cell receptor beta chains given below trace back to one sample, sequenced in a study of breast tumors, draining lymph nodes, adjacent tissues. Samples came from axillary lymph nodes draining the breast cancer. TCRdb re-called the multiplex PCR reads through MiXCR, storing one row per CDR3 protein. The sample consists of roughly 100,000 distinct CDR3 sequences, around 30% of them appearing once. The sample was axillary lymph node tissue. The source of these receptors is a female donor with breast cancer. Some clones in this sample may be carry-over from other donors' samples.

In the case of this clonotype: As the CDR3 is not closed by the conserved phenylalanine or tryptophan, this likely results from a read error. This chain links TRBV7-3 with TRBJ1-1; D gene uncertain. Germline CDR1 reads SGHTA; CDR2 reads FQGTGA. This CDR3 contains 14 residues. V lost 6 bases and J 0 bases, leaving 11 bases between the germline ends. The CDR3: CASRLTNMNTEAFC. CDR3 in DNA: TGTGCCAGCAGACTAACGAATATGAACACTGAAGCTTTCTGT.

The genes are TRBV11-2 and TRBJ1-1, with 7 bases identical to TRBD1. Germline CDR1 and CDR2: SGHAT and FQNNGV. CDR3 size: 13 residues. The V segment lost 5 bases and the J segment 1 base; nucleotides outside the gene matches: 1. In DNA form, the CDR3 reads TGTGCCAGCAGCCGGGACAGGAACACTGAAGCTTTCTTT. Encoded protein: CASSRDRNTEAFF.

This clonotype is a singleton in its sample. This chain joins TRBV7-2 and TRBJ2-1, with D perhaps matching TRBD1 or TRBD2 (5 bases each). V lost 5 bases, J lost 5 bases, and 13 bases lay in between. The CDR3 has 14 residues. The germline CDR1 and CDR2 sequences are SGHTA and FQGNSA. The CDR3 sequence: CASSRGTVNNEQFF. CDR3 bases: TGTGCCAGCAGCCGAGGGACGGTGAACAATGAGCAGTTCTTC.

This clonotype was seen many times. CDR3 region: CASSYSVRTYNSPLHF. The DNA for the CDR3 is TGTGCCAGCAGTTACTCCGTCCGGACCTATAATTCACCCCTCCACTTT. The chain combines TRBV6-5 with TRBJ1-6; D unclear. The CDR3 is 16 amino acids. The V gene's germline CDR1 is MNHEY and CDR2 SVGAGI. Between the trimmed V and J ends, which lost 0 bases and 2 bases, there was a span of 8 bases.